The entry below describes one TCR beta chain. Trimming stripped 8 bases from V and 5 bases from J, with 9 bases between. From germline, CDR1 is MNHEY and CDR2 SMNVEV (reference sequence). The CDR3 loop spans 12 amino acids. Sorted-subset replicate PCR reactions contained roughly 200 ng DNA, corresponding to some 28,000 T cell genomes. In the source study's methods: ImmunoSEQ junction-only sequences lacked quality scores, so their filtering differed. Clones were sequenced by immunoSEQ multiplex PCR, and TCRdb holds only the in-frame ones, with some missing. The DNA was the basis for D and trimming; V, J and clone size are from that table. The sample lists around 1,900,000 clones, 90% to 95% seen once, with around 1.7% in the top ten. It was CD45RO-negative cells, positively selected for CCR7, that made up naive CD8 cells, with terminally differentiated effector memory CD45RA+ cells excluded. The sample belongs to a study of shared clonotypes between healthy human individuals. Across the study: The donor pool was made up of two women and a few men aged 18 to 49.

J is TRBJ2-2 and V is TRBV27, with D hard to call. The clonotype originates from a man aged 18 to 30 in good health. Some clones in this sample may be carry-over from other donors' samples. The sequenced sample consisted of naive CD8+ T cells from PBMCs. In nucleotides, the CDR3 is TGTGCCAGCGCCAAGGGTACCGGGGAGCTGTTTTTT. It specifies CASAKGTGELFF.